These T cell receptor beta chains were read from a single sample in a study of PD-L1 blockade in urothelial cancer. Sequenced by immunoSEQ multiplex PCR; TCRdb stores in-frame clones only, minus some. The profile covers under 95,000 clones, with more than 75% appearing a single time and around an eighth taken by the ten largest. This sample comprised PBMCs, obtained around atezolizumab (anti-PD-L1) treatment. The source is a man aged 60-69 years with urothelial cancer. Both conserved end residues are part of each CDR3. A D gene is named only where the DNA matches it firmly. Clone size is given for some rows only: seen once, a few or many times, or a class if the clone is expanded.

clone_size j_call d_call v_call cdr3_aa cdr3_nt
NA TRBJ1-4 NA TRBV11-3 CASSRSWREATNEKLFF TGTGCCAGCAGCCGATCATGGAGGGAAGCAACTAATGAAAAACTGTTTTTT
few TRBJ1-2 TRBD1 TRBV15 CATRSRDRPDGYTF TGTGCCACCAGGTCTCGGGACAGGCCCGATGGCTACACCTTC
few TRBJ1-2 NA TRBV20-1 CSARERVEDTF TGCAGTGCTAGAGAGAGAGTGGAGGACACCTTC
NA TRBJ2-1 NA TRBV5-4 CASSLAGSSYNEQFF TGTGCCAGCAGCTTGGCGGGGAGTAGCTACAATGAGCAGTTCTTC
NA TRBJ1-5 TRBD1 TRBV2 CASSGQGFFNQPQHF TGTGCCAGCAGTGGACAGGGGTTTTTCAATCAGCCCCAGCATTTT
NA TRBJ1-5 NA TRBV10-2 CASSGSSQPQHF TGCGCCAGCAGTGGGAGTTCTCAGCCCCAGCATTTT
NA TRBJ2-7 TRBD1 TRBV18 CASSDGTDYEQYF TGTGCCAGCTCAGATGGGACAGATTACGAGCAGTACTTC
NA TRBJ2-7 NA TRBV28 CASSLHGYEQYF TGTGCCAGCAGTTTACACGGCTACGAGCAGTACTTC
NA TRBJ2-7 TRBD1 TRBV7-4 CASSLDRGSYEQYF TGTGCCAGCAGCTTAGACAGGGGCTCCTACGAGCAGTACTTC
NA TRBJ2-1 NA TRBV20-1 CSARGYPGQFF TGCAGTGCTAGAGGGTACCCGGGGCAGTTCTTC
NA TRBJ2-7 TRBD1 TRBV7-2 CASSRDRTYEQYF TGTGCCAGCAGCCGGGACAGAACCTACGAGCAGTACTTC
once TRBJ1-3 NA TRBV6-5 CASSYDGFSSGNTIYF TGTGCCAGCAGTTACGACGGGTTTTCGTCTGGAAACACCATATATTTT
NA TRBJ2-7 NA TRBV11-2 CASSLYSQGGEQYF TGTGCCAGCAGCTTATACTCACAGGGTGGCGAGCAGTACTTC
NA TRBJ2-6 NA TRBV5-6 CASSLRRTGANVLTF TGTGCCAGCAGCTTGAGGAGGACCGGGGCCAACGTCCTGACTTTC
NA TRBJ2-2 NA TRBV4-2 CASSVGGGLTGELFF TGTGCCAGCAGCGTAGGCGGGGGCCTCACCGGGGAGCTGTTTTTT
few TRBJ1-4 NA TRBV7-2 CASSLARMGAVGEKLFF TGTGCCAGCAGCTTAGCGCGGATGGGGGCCGTGGGTGAAAAACTGTTTTTT
NA TRBJ1-4 NA TRBV5-1 CASSSGQYNEKLFF TGCGCCAGCAGCTCCGGACAGTACAATGAAAAACTGTTTTTT
NA TRBJ2-1 NA TRBV2 CASSPLASDSYNEQFF TGTGCCAGCAGTCCGCTAGCGAGCGACTCCTACAATGAGCAGTTCTTC
NA TRBJ2-7 NA TRBV29-1 CSVRGSVAYEQYF TGCAGCGTGAGAGGGTCGGTGGCCTACGAGCAGTACTTC
NA TRBJ1-5 TRBD1 TRBV19 CASSVNRGYRVGNQPQHF TGTGCCAGTAGTGTAAACAGGGGGTATAGGGTTGGCAATCAGCCCCAGCATTTT
NA TRBJ1-1 TRBD1 TRBV9 CASSETDRVANTEAFF TGTGCCAGCAGCGAGACGGACAGGGTTGCGAACACTGAAGCTTTCTTT